This T cell receptor (beta chain) came from a study of technical replicates of blood from several donors. Germline V gives CDR1 ENHRY, CDR2 SYGVKD. The CDR3 runs 13 residues. V lost 10 bases and J lost 4; bases outside the gene matches: 7. Assay used: immunoSEQ multiplex PCR; TCRdb lists only in-frame clones, some missing. The sample holds about 75,000 clones, roughly 91% seen once. The TCR originated in a human donor in good health. Some clones in this sample may be carry-over from other donors' samples. Sequenced sample: T cells isolated from PBMCs. This rearrangement joins TRBV10-3 to TRBJ1-2; TRBD1 matches 9 bases. This CDR3 is CATRTGEPYGYTF. Here the CDR3 DNA reads TGTGCCACCCGGACAGGGGAACCCTATGGCTACACCTTC.